Given below is one T cell receptor beta chain in context. CDR3 length: 14 amino acids. The V gene lost 8 bases and the J gene lost 2 bases, with 13 bases spanning the gap. Per the germline V gene, CDR1 is WSHSY and CDR2 is SAAADI. This specimen comes from a study of blood T cell repertoires in COVID-19. Study-wide background: The samples span acute and convalescent COVID-19 from the United States, Italy and Spain. Sources were T cells, B-cell-depleted T cells, or PBMCs; the material itself was cDNA or gDNA.

Study processing details: Reference gene primer amplification in the assay estimated nucleated cell counts. Data came from immunoSEQ multiplex PCR; TCRdb stores just in-frame clones and leaves some out. The V and J calls and clone size come from that table; D and trimming were worked out from the DNA. The table records over 85,000 clones, 76% of them present only once. The chain is built from TRBV10-2 and TRBJ2-1, with D possibly TRBD2 on 5 matching bases. The specimen sequenced was peripheral blood. The receptor comes from a woman aged 80 or older with acute or convalescent COVID-19. CDR3 sequence (DNA): TGCGCCAGCTCTCTAGCACTGACCTACAATGAGCAGTTCTTC. It encodes CASSLALTYNEQFF.